A single sample is the source of the 29 T cell receptor beta chains below, sequenced in a study of regulatory T cells in long-lasting Graves disease. Time point noted: newly diagnosed GD, antithyroid drugs for less than 3 months. TCR sequences were obtained from RNA taken from PBMCs. Arm-PCR of CDR3 regions and iRepertoire HTBI primers were the basis on which TCR beta libraries were built. MiXCR was run by TCRdb on the multiplex PCR reads, yielding one entry per CDR3 protein. Here the sample spans over 450,000 distinct CDR3 sequences, around 13% being singletons. The same sample was also studied in work on T cells in Graves' hyperthyroidism and ophthalmopathy.

The sequenced sample was peripheral blood mononuclear cells (PBMCs), obtained at new diagnosis, from a patient treated with antithyroid drugs. Source of these receptors: a woman aged 25 to 39 with Graves disease.

There are many counts of this clonotype. The chain recombines TRBV30 with TRBJ1-5; 10 bases fit TRBD1. The CDR3 length is 15 residues. The J segment lost 8 bases and the V segment lost 5 bases, leaving 12 bases of the junction unmatched. Germline V gives CDR1 GTSNPN, CDR2 SVGIG (reference sequence). The DNA of the CDR3 is TGTGCCTGGGCCCCTCCAGACAGGGGGCCGAAGCCCCAGCATTTT. Its protein is CAWAPPDRGPKPQHF. The whole variable domain, filled in from reference TRBV30 and TRBJ1-5, reads SQTIHQWPATLVQPVGSPLSLECTVEGTSNPNLYWYRQAAGRGLQLLFYSVGIGQISSEVPQNLSASRPQDRQFILSSKKLLLSDSGFYLCAWAPPDRGPKPQHFGDGTRLSIL.

In its sample, this clonotype was seen a few times. The chain links TRBV19 to TRBJ2-2; 9 bases align to TRBD2. Germline V lookup: CDR1 LNHDA, CDR2 SQIVND (reference sequence). V shed 7 bases and J 4 bases; nucleotides not matched to a gene: 16. The CDR3 has 18 amino acids. CDR3 loop: CASTAREGLAGVTGELFF. CDR3 nucleotides: TGTGCCAGTACCGCACGCGAGGGTTTAGCGGGAGTCACCGGGGAGCTGTTTTTT.

The V gene is TRBV30, the J gene TRBJ1-2, with 7 bases fitting TRBD1. The CDR3 is 13 amino acids. Trimming removed 4 bases from V and 6 bases from J; junction bases left unmatched: 8. Germline lookup yields CDR1 GTSNPN and CDR2 SVGIG (reference sequence). CDR3 region: CAWTSGTVDGYTF. For the CDR3, the DNA is TGTGCCTGGACTTCCGGGACAGTGGATGGCTACACCTTC.

This clonotype was counted ten times or more. At one end the junction does not follow the germline gene, possibly because of a read error. The chain employs TRBV5-1 and TRBJ2-3; D might be TRBD1 or TRBD2, each matching 5 bases. The CDR3 runs 14 residues. Germline lookup yields CDR1 SGHRS and CDR2 YFSETQ. The CDR3 nucleotides read TGTGCCAGCAGCTTAAGAGGGGACACAGATACGCAGTATTTT. Its protein product is CASSLRGDTDTQYF.

This clonotype was found a few times. The chain has TRBV29-1 and TRBJ1-4; 7 nucleotides line up with TRBD1. Germline CDR1 and CDR2: SQVTM and ANQGSEA. The length of the CDR3 is 13 residues. Trimming at V came to 7 bases and at J to 8 bases, leaving 10 bases not matched to a gene. The CDR3 region has the DNA TGCAGCGCCGGGACAGAGGTCAGAGAAAAACTGTTTTTT. This sequence encodes CSAGTEVREKLFF.

This chain joins TRBV13 and TRBJ1-5; D is unresolved. Germline CDR1 and CDR2: PRHDT and FYEKMQ (reference sequence). The CDR3 has 16 amino acids. The V gene lost 2 bases and the J gene lost 0 bases, with 11 bases spanning the gap. For the CDR3, the DNA is TGTGCCAGCAGCTTACGTTCGGTCTATAGCAATCAGCCCCAGCATTTT. It is translated as CASSLRSVYSNQPQHF.

The CDR3 nucleotides are TGCAGCGCCGCACTTGTCCCTAGGAATAATTCACCCCTCCACTTT. This encodes CSAALVPRNNSPLHF. V gene TRBV20-1 combines with J gene TRBJ1-6; D uncertain. CDR3 length: 15 residues. From germline, CDR1 is DFQATT and CDR2 SNEGSKA (reference sequence).

At least ten counts were recorded for this clonotype. The V gene is TRBV7-2, the J gene TRBJ2-3; maybe TRBD1 (6 bases). Germline CDR1 reads SGHTA; CDR2 reads FQGNSA. The CDR3 runs 15 residues. Trimming stripped 5 bases from V and 2 bases from J, with 14 bases between. CDR3 in DNA: TGTGCCAGCAGCATAAGAACAGGGTCCACAGATACGCAGTATTTT. It yields the protein CASSIRTGSTDTQYF.

As to this clonotype: A single base is all that separates this from a far larger clone, so a read error is likely. This rearrangement joins TRBV11-2 to TRBJ2-1; TRBD2 is a possible D gene (5 bases). Germline V gene data show CDR1 as SGHAT and CDR2 as FQNNGV. V lost 5 bases and J 10 bases, leaving 18 bases between the germline ends. The CDR3 loop spans 14 amino acids. CDR3 DNA: TGTGCCAGCAGCCCGGACTCTGGGGTTTACGAGCAGTTCTTC. Translated, it gives CASSPDSGVYEQFF.

This clonotype appeared many times. This rearrangement joins TRBV20-1 to TRBJ2-3; 7 bases line up with TRBD1. Looked up from germline, CDR1 is DFQATT and CDR2 is SNEGSKA (reference sequence). The CDR3 has 14 amino acids. Trimming took 6 bases from V and 0 from J; bases not matched to a gene: 6. The DNA for the CDR3 is TGCAGTGCGCACAGGGGACCCAGCACAGATACGCAGTATTTT. This codes for CSAHRGPSTDTQYF.

This clonotype was found a few times. The chain uses TRBV20-1 and TRBJ1-5; D gene unclear. The V end lost 1 base, the J end lost 3 bases, and 4 bases lay between the germline ends. CDR1 is DFQATT, CDR2 SNEGSKA, per germline (reference sequence). The CDR3 length is 12 residues. CDR3 in amino acids: CSARGPNQPQHF. CDR3 coding DNA: TGCAGTGCTAGAGGACCCAATCAGCCCCAGCATTTT.

This clonotype was counted many times. The chain links TRBV7-9 to TRBJ2-1; possibly TRBD1 for D (5 bases). The CDR3 loop spans 13 amino acids. Between the trimmed V and J ends, which lost 3 bases and 10 bases, there was a span of 13 bases. The germline gives CDR1 SEHNR, CDR2 FQNEAQ (reference sequence). As DNA, the CDR3 is TGTGCCAGCAGCTTTCAGGGCCTATCGGAGCAGTTCTTC. Encoded protein: CASSFQGLSEQFF.

The table lists this clonotype with a few counts. V is TRBV28 and J is TRBJ2-2; no firm D call. The CDR3 length is 16 residues. Germline V gene lookup returns CDR1 MDHEN and CDR2 SYDVKM. V was trimmed by 1 base and J by 5 bases, leaving 14 bases between them. The CDR3: CASSLFRYPGTGELFF. In nucleotides, the CDR3 is TGTGCCAGCAGTTTATTTAGGTACCCCGGAACCGGGGAGCTGTTTTTT.

This chain joins TRBV24-1 and TRBJ1-5, with 8 bases lining up with TRBD1. The CDR3 sequence is 16 residues long. V lost 4 bases to trimming and J lost 6 bases; unmatched junction nucleotides: 10. Germline CDR1 reads KGHDR; CDR2 reads SFDVKD. The CDR3 DNA follows: TGTGCCACCAGTGACCACCAGTGGACAGGGAGTCAGCCCCAGCATTTT. Residues: CATSDHQWTGSQPQHF.

This rearrangement joins TRBV7-9 to TRBJ2-7; D may be TRBD1 or TRBD2 (6 bases each). The CDR3 runs 16 residues. V lost 5 bases and J lost 3, with 20 bases in between. The V gene's germline CDR1 is SEHNR and CDR2 FQNEAQ (reference sequence). As DNA, the CDR3 is TGTGCCAGCAGCGGACCCCCAGGGGAGGAGAGCTACGAGCAGTACTTC. Protein product: CASSGPPGEESYEQYF.

This clonotype was seen many times. This sequence joins TRBV7-2 and TRBJ1-1, with D uncertain. Germline lookup yields CDR1 SGHTA and CDR2 FQGNSA. V lost 1 base and J lost 5, with 17 bases in between. The CDR3 totals 16 residues. DNA of the CDR3: TGTGCCAGCAGCTTAGAAGGACCGCGGCGTGGGACTGAAGCTTTCTTT. This codes for CASSLEGPRRGTEAFF. The variable domain in full, completed from reference TRBV7-2 and TRBJ1-1, reads GAGVSQSPSNKVTEKGKDVELRCDPISGHTALYWYRQSLGQGLEFLIYFQGNSAPDKSGLPSDRFSAERTGGSVSTLTIQRTQQEDSAVYLCASSLEGPRRGTEAFFGQGTRLTVV.

This clonotype has at least ten counts. The chain recombines TRBV11-2 with TRBJ2-7, with a weak D call TRBD2 (6 bases). The CDR3 extends over 14 amino acids. V lost 2 bases and J lost 4, with 12 bases in between. The germline V gene has CDR1 SGHAT and CDR2 FQNNGV. The DNA of the CDR3 is TGTGCCAGCAGCTTATCGAACGGACTATACGAGCAGTACTTC. It yields the protein CASSLSNGLYEQYF.

V gene TRBV20-1 combines with J gene TRBJ2-3; a possible D gene is TRBD2 (7 bases). This CDR3 spans 17 amino acids. Deletions cut 2 bases from V and 0 bases from J, with 18 bases between. Germline loops: CDR1 DFQATT, CDR2 SNEGSKA (reference sequence). DNA for the CDR3: TGCAGTGCTAGACGGGGGGCGGGAGTACGGAGCACAGATACGCAGTATTTT. This gives the protein CSARRGAGVRSTDTQYF.

This chain joins TRBV9 and TRBJ1-4, with TRBD1 identical over 8 bases. Per germline, CDR1 SGDLS and CDR2 YYNGEE. This CDR3 has 16 amino acids. Trimming took 3 bases from V and 8 from J; bases not matched to a gene: 12. The CDR3, as DNA: TGTGCCAGCAGCGAACGGACAGGGACCGGGAGAGAAAAACTGTTTTTT. Protein: CASSERTGTGREKLFF.

The sample holds many counts of this clonotype. This rearrangement joins TRBV9 to TRBJ2-7; D unresolved. Trimming stripped 1 base from V and 7 bases from J, with 15 bases between. CDR1 is SGDLS and CDR2 is YYNGEE in the germline V gene. This CDR3 contains 14 residues. CDR3 protein: CASSVHPQVSEQYF. CDR3 bases: TGTGCCAGCAGCGTACATCCCCAAGTGTCGGAGCAGTACTTC.

This clonotype was picked up many times. The chain has TRBV28 and TRBJ1-6, with D maybe TRBD1 (5 bases). Germline V gives CDR1 MDHEN, CDR2 SYDVKM. The CDR3 has 15 residues. The ends were cut back, 7 bases at V and 9 bases at J, with 19 bases in the middle. The chain's CDR3 is CASTSDMTHGSPLHF. In nucleotides, the CDR3 is TGTGCCAGCACCTCGGACATGACACATGGTTCACCCCTCCACTTT.

The sample holds a few counts of this clonotype. This chain uses TRBV6-5 with TRBJ2-7; 10 bases fit TRBD2. The J segment lost 5 bases and the V segment lost 2 bases, leaving 3 bases of the junction unmatched. Germline V lookup: CDR1 MNHEY, CDR2 SVGAGI. The CDR3 runs to 14 residues. The CDR3: CASSYRTSGHEQYF. CDR3 bases: TGTGCCAGCAGTTACAGGACTAGCGGACACGAGCAGTACTTC.

J is TRBJ2-7 and V is TRBV5-1, with D possibly TRBD1 on 5 matching bases. The germline gives CDR1 SGHRS, CDR2 YFSETQ. CDR3 length equals 14 residues. The V end lost 1 base, the J end lost 3 bases, and 11 bases lay between the germline ends. CDR3 sequence reads: CASSLSHRSYEQYF. The CDR3 coding sequence is TGCGCCAGCAGCTTGAGCCACAGGAGCTACGAGCAGTACTTC.

This clonotype was seen many times. The J gene is TRBJ1-2, the V gene TRBV11-3; D not resolved. Germline V gene data show CDR1 as SGHNT and CDR2 as YENEEA. With 5 bases removed from V and 0 bases from J, the gap between germline ends came to 7 bases. This CDR3 has 13 amino acids. The CDR3 region has the DNA TGTGCCAGCAGCCGAAACGCTAACTATGGCTACACCTTC. Encoded protein: CASSRNANYGYTF.

This clonotype was seen repeatedly, ten times or more. The V call is TRBV11-2, the J call TRBJ1-1; D perhaps matches TRBD1 (6 bases). This CDR3 comprises 15 residues. The germline V gene has CDR1 SGHAT and CDR2 FQNNGV. V shed 1 base and J shed 5 bases, with 14 bases lying between them. CDR3 sequence reads: CASSLVAGGRTEAFF. The CDR3 nucleotides are TGTGCCAGCAGCTTAGTTGCGGGGGGCAGGACTGAAGCTTTCTTT.

Notes on this clonotype: A much larger clone is a single base away; this may be a read error. The chain joins TRBV28 to TRBJ2-7; D perhaps matches TRBD2 (6 bases). This CDR3 has 17 residues. The ends were cut back, 5 bases at V and 2 bases at J, with 22 bases in the middle. The germline V gene encodes CDR1 MDHEN and CDR2 SYDVKM. The CDR3 sequence: CASSTFYGGTRTYEQYF. CDR3 DNA: TGTGCCAGCAGTACCTTTTATGGGGGGACTCGCACCTACGAGCAGTACTTC.

Concerning this clonotype itself: With only one base between it and a far larger clone, this is likely a read error. The gene calls are TRBV2 and TRBJ2-1, with D perhaps matching TRBD2 (6 bases). Germline CDR1 reads SNHLY; CDR2 reads FYNNEI. With 5 bases removed from V and 8 bases from J, the gap between germline ends came to 22 bases. This CDR3 contains 16 residues. Here the CDR3 reads CASSPEGRTLLHEQFF. CDR3 bases: TGTGCCAGCAGTCCTGAAGGGAGGACCCTTTTACATGAGCAGTTCTTC.

This clonotype was counted ten times or more. J is TRBJ1-2 and V is TRBV12-3 or TRBV12-4; 10 bases are a match to TRBD1. This CDR3 has 13 residues. The V gene end was trimmed by 7 bases and the J gene end by 3 bases; junction bases not matched to a gene: 2. In DNA form, the CDR3 reads TGTGCCAGCAAGGGGACAGGGGACTATGGCTACACCTTC. Translated, it gives CASKGTGDYGYTF.

This clonotype was seen at least ten times. The chain uses TRBV6-1 and TRBJ1-2, with D unclear. The V end was cut by 1 base, the J end by 4 bases, with 7 bases between. In germline, CDR1 is MNHNS, CDR2 SASEGT. The CDR3 is made up of 13 amino acids. The CDR3 DNA reads as TGTGCCAGCAGTGAAGGTGGGGTCTATGGCTACACCTTC. This codes for CASSEGGVYGYTF.